Listed below are T cell receptor beta chains from one sample, sequenced in a study of PD-1 blockade in classical Hodgkin lymphoma. Produced via immunoSEQ multiplex PCR; TCRdb's table is partial and in-frame only. The sample holds approximately 58,000 clones, roughly 90% seen once. The input for sequencing was peripheral blood mononuclear cells (PBMCs), taken before the second cycle of nivolumab. Every receptor here comes from a human donor with classical Hodgkin lymphoma. The conserved cysteine and the conserved F or W are not part of the CDR3 here. The order of the fields is clone size, V gene, CDR3 protein. Clone size appears in some rows only: once, few, many, or a class for an expanded clone.

clone size: -; V gene: TRBV23-1; CDR3 protein: ASSHVPTDAGSYEQY
clone size: -; V gene: TRBV5-1; CDR3 protein: ASSLATGLSGANVLT
clone size: -; V gene: TRBV10-3; CDR3 protein: AITREQNTIY
clone size: -; V gene: TRBV11-1; CDR3 protein: ASSSSAYEQY
clone size: -; V gene: TRBV5-1; CDR3 protein: ASSLVGSYEQY
clone size: few; V gene: TRBV7-9; CDR3 protein: ASSFPEPNSPLH
clone size: -; V gene: TRBV27; CDR3 protein: ASSSERRNEQF
clone size: -; V gene: TRBV18; CDR3 protein: ASSRQGVGLGNQPQH
clone size: -; V gene: TRBV9; CDR3 protein: ASSASEVYNEQF
clone size: -; V gene: TRBV7-2; CDR3 protein: ASSYRQFGRELF
clone size: -; V gene: TRBV27; CDR3 protein: ASSITGGGSHNQPQH
clone size: -; V gene: TRBV29-1; CDR3 protein: SVSAQFGTSGRAAFNEQF
clone size: -; V gene: TRBV2; CDR3 protein: ASSGGRTGTETQY
clone size: -; V gene: TRBV10-3; CDR3 protein: AISESEGRGRTEAF
clone size: -; V gene: TRBV6-1; CDR3 protein: ASTPRGRKETQY
clone size: -; V gene: TRBV27; CDR3 protein: ASSSTPGTGAYEQY
clone size: -; V gene: TRBV2; CDR3 protein: ASSAASGFEQY
clone size: -; V gene: TRBV6-1; CDR3 protein: ASCRGVSFDTIY
clone size: -; V gene: TRBV27; CDR3 protein: ASSLGDSRIEQF
clone size: -; V gene: TRBV5-6; CDR3 protein: ASSTRTVHTGNTIY
clone size: -; V gene: TRBV7-8; CDR3 protein: ASSLVRPGLDSNQPQH
clone size: -; V gene: TRBV5-6; CDR3 protein: ASSLVGVKYEQY
clone size: -; V gene: TRBV12-5; CDR3 protein: ASARDTDTQY
clone size: -; V gene: TRBV2; CDR3 protein: ATQDSGNQPQH
clone size: -; V gene: TRBV5-1; CDR3 protein: ASSLRDRKEGGPY
clone size: once; V gene: TRBV14; CDR3 protein: ASSQDEGGSSPYNEQF
clone size: -; V gene: TRBV6-5; CDR3 protein: ATTLLGYT
clone size: once; V gene: TRBV9; CDR3 protein: ASSTGTGLYGYT
clone size: -; V gene: TRBV18; CDR3 protein: ASSPLGQRPYEQY
clone size: -; V gene: TRBV7-9; CDR3 protein: ASIPGRKNSGSHTGELF
clone size: -; V gene: TRBV19; CDR3 protein: ASSIDLAGGTEAF
clone size: -; V gene: TRBV27; CDR3 protein: ASSPGLAGGPEETQY
clone size: -; V gene: TRBV4-1; CDR3 protein: ASSQQGANGNTIY
clone size: -; V gene: TRBV6-6; CDR3 protein: ASLVDLGNTIY
clone size: -; V gene: TRBV4-2; CDR3 protein: ASSQLGLSGGAKETQY
clone size: -; V gene: TRBV7-8; CDR3 protein: ASSLTEQPQH
clone size: -; V gene: TRBV21-1; CDR3 protein: ASSRQGCLNTEAF
clone size: -; V gene: TRBV9; CDR3 protein: ASSVGSGAGDTEAF
clone size: once; V gene: TRBV14; CDR3 protein: ASSQDAWQGGGYT
clone size: -; V gene: TRBV4-1; CDR3 protein: ASNREWDSPLH
clone size: once; V gene: TRBV28; CDR3 protein: ASSLPGGPYNEQF
clone size: -; V gene: TRBV28; CDR3 protein: ASSLAAYEQY
clone size: -; V gene: TRBV19; CDR3 protein: ACSPGLEQF
clone size: -; V gene: TRBV7-9; CDR3 protein: ASSGGADNGYT
clone size: -; V gene: TRBV7-2; CDR3 protein: ASSYGTRGSKADTQY
clone size: -; V gene: TRBV5-1; CDR3 protein: ASSRTSNEKLF
clone size: -; V gene: TRBV5-8; CDR3 protein: ASSLGRSALETQY
clone size: -; V gene: TRBV4-3; CDR3 protein: ASSPRTGLEMNTEAF
clone size: -; V gene: TRBV11-3; CDR3 protein: ASSFRQGAHNEQF
clone size: -; V gene: TRBV19; CDR3 protein: ASAGLAGGLDEQF
clone size: -; V gene: TRBV6-5; CDR3 protein: ASSALDRESPLH
clone size: once; V gene: TRBV5-4; CDR3 protein: ASTRTSATDTQY
clone size: few; V gene: TRBV20-1; CDR3 protein: SAEGVEKLF